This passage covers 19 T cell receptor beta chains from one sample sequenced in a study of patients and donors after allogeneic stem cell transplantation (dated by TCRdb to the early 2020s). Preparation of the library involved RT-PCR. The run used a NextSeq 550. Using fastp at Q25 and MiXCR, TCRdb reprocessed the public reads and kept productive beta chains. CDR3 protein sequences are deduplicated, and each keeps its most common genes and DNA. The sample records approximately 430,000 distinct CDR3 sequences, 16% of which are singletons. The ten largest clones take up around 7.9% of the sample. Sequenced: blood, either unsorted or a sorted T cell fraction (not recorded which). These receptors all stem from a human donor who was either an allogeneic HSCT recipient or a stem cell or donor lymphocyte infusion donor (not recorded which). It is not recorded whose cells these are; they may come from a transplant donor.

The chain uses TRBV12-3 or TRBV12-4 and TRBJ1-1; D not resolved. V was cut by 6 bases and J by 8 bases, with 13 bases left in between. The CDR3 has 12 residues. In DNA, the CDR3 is TGTGCCAGCAGCGCCGACCTCTCGGAAGCTTTCTTT. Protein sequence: CASSADLSEAFF.

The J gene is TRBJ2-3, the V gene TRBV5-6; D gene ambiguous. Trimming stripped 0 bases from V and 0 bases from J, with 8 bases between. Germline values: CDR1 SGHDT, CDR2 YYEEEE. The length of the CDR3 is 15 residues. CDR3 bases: TGTGCCAGCAGCTTGGTCGACTCTAGCACAGATACGCAGTATTTT. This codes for CASSLVDSSTDTQYF. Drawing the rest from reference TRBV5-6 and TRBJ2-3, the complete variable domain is DAGVTQSPTHLIKTRGQQVTLRCSPKSGHDTVSWYQQALGQGPQFIFQYYEEEERQRGNFPDRFSGHQFPNYSSELNVNALLLGDSALYLCASSLVDSSTDTQYFGPGTRLTVL.

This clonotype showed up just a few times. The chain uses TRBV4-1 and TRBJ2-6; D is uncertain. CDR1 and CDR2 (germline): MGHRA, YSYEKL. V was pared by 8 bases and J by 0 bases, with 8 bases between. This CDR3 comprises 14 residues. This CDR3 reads CASSRISGANVLTF. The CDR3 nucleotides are TGCGCCAGCTCAAGAATCTCTGGGGCCAACGTCCTGACTTTC.

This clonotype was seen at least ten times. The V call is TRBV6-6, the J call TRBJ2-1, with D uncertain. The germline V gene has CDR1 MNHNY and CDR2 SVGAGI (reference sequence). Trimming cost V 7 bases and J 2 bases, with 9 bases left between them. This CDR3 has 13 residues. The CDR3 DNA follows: TGTGCCAGCACGGTTTTCCCCTACAATGAGCAGTTCTTC. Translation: CASTVFPYNEQFF.

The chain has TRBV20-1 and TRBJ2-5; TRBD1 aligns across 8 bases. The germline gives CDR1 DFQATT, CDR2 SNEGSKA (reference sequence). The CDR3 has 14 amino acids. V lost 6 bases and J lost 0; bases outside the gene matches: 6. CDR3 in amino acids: CSARTGRYQETQYF. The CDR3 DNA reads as TGCAGTGCACGGACAGGGCGGTACCAAGAGACCCAGTACTTC.

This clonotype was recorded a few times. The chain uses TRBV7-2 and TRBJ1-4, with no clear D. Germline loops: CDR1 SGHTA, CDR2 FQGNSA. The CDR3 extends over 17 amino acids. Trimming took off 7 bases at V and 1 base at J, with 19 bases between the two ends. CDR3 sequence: CASNLEGIRLTNEKLFF. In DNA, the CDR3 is TGTGCCAGCAACCTAGAGGGTATTCGGTTAACTAATGAAAAACTGTTTTTT.

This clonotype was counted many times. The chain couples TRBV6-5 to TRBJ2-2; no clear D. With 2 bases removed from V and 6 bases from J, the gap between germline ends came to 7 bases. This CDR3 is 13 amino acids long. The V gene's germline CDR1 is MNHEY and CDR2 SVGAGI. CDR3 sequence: CASSYRVAGELFF. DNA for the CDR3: TGTGCCAGCAGTTACAGGGTCGCCGGGGAGCTGTTTTTT.

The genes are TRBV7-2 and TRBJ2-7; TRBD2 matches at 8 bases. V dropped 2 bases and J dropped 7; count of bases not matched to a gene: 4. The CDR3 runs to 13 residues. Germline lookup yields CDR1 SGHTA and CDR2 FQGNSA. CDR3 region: CASSLTGGREQYF. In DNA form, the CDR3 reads TGTGCCAGCAGCTTAACGGGGGGGCGAGAGCAGTACTTC.

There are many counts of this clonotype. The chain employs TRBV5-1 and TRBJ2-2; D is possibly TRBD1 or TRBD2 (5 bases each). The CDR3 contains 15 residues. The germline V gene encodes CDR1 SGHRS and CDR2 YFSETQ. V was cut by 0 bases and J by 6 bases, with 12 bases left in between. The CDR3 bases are TGCGCCAGCAGCTTGGATGGGGGTCTCGCCGGGGAGCTGTTTTTT. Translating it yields CASSLDGGLAGELFF.

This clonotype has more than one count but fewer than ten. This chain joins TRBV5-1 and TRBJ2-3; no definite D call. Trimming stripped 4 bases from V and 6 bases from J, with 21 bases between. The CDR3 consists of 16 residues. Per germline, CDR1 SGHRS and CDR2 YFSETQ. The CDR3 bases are TGCGCCAGCAGCCCGGTTAATTTTGTTTCTTGGGATACGCAGTATTTT. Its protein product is CASSPVNFVSWDTQYF.

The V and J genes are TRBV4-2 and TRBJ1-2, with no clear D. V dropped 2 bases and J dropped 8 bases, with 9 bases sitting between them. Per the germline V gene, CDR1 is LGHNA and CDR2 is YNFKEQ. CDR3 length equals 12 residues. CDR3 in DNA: TGTGCCAGCAGCCAAAACCATGACGGCTACACCTTC. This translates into CASSQNHDGYTF.

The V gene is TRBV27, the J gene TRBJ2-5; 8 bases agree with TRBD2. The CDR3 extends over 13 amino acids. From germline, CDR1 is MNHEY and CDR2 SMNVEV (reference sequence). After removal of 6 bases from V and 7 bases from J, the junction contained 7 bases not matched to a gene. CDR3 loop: CASSSAGARTQYF. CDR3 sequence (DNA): TGTGCCAGCAGCTCAGCGGGGGCCAGGACCCAGTACTTC.

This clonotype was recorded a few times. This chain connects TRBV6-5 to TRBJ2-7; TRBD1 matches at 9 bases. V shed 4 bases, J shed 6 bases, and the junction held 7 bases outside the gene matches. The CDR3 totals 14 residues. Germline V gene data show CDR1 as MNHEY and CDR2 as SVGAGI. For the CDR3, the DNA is TGTGCCAGCAGTTCCGGGACAGGGTTGTTCGAGCAGTACTTC. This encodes CASSSGTGLFEQYF.

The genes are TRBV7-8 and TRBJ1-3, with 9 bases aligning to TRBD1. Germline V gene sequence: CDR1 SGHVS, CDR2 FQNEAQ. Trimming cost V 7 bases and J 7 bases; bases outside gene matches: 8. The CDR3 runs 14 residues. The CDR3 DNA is TGTGCCAGCAAGGACAGGGGTCTTAGGAACACCATATATTTT. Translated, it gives CASKDRGLRNTIYF.

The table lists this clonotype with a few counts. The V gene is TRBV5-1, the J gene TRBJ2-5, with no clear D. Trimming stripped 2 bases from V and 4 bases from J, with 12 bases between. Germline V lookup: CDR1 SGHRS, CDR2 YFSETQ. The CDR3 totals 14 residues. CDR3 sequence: CASSLMQKGETQYF. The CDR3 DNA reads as TGCGCCAGCAGCTTAATGCAAAAGGGAGAGACCCAGTACTTC.

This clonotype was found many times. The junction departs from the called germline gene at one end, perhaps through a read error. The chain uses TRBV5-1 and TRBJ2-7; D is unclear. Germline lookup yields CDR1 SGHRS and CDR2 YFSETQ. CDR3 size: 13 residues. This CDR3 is CASSLGAGYEQYF. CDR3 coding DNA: TGTGCCAGCAGTTTAGGAGCTGGGTACGAGCAGTACTTC.

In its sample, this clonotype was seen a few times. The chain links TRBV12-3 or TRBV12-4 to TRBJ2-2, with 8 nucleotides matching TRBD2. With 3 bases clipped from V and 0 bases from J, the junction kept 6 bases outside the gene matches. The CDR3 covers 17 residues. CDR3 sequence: CASSFPKGLANTGELFF. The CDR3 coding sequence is TGTGCCAGCAGTTTCCCGAAGGGACTAGCGAACACCGGGGAGCTGTTTTTT.

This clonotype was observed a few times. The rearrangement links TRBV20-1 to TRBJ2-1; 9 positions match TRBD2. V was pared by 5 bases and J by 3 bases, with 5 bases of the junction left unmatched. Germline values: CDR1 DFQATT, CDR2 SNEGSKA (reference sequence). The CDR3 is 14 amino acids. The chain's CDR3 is CSADTSGYYNEQFF. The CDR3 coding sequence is TGCAGTGCTGATACTAGCGGGTACTACAATGAGCAGTTCTTC.

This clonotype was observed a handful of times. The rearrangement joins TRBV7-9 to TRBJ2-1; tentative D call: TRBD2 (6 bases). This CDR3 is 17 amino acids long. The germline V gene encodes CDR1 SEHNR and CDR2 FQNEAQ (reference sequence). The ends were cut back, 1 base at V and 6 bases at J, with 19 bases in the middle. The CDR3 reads CASSLDVGRRRGNEQFF. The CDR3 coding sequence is TGTGCCAGCAGCTTAGATGTTGGGCGGAGGAGGGGCAATGAGCAGTTCTTC.